Following are 19 T cell receptor beta chains from one sample sequenced in a study of cytomegalovirus exposure and HLA in healthy donors. PCR employed 60 Vbeta and 13 Jbeta primers. Some clones are missing from TCRdb's copy, which holds only in-frame ones; the method was immunoSEQ multiplex PCR. Of some 120,000 clones in the sample, approximately 80% were seen once. The sequenced material came from PBMCs. The origin of the receptors is a man aged 25-45 years in good health and CMV-seropositive.

V usage is TRBV2 and J usage is TRBJ2-7; TRBD1 matches at 10 bases. The CDR3 length is 15 residues. V trimming: 7 bases; J trimming: 4 bases; junction bases outside the gene matches: 10. The germline V gene has CDR1 SNHLY and CDR2 FYNNEI. The CDR3 DNA follows: TGTGCCAGCACCAAAGAGGTGGGACAGGGGTACGAGCAGTACTTC. It yields the protein CASTKEVGQGYEQYF.

The CDR3, as DNA: TGTGCCAGCAGCCGCTTGAGGACAGGGAAAGAGACCCAGTACTTC. Amino acids: CASSRLRTGKETQYF. The chain links TRBV5-6 to TRBJ2-5; 8 nucleotides line up with TRBD1. Trimming took 4 bases from V and 3 from J; bases not matched to a gene: 8. The germline CDR1 and CDR2 sequences are SGHDT and YYEEEE. The CDR3 is 15 residues long. Full variable domain (remainder filled in from reference TRBV5-6 and TRBJ2-5): DAGVTQSPTHLIKTRGQQVTLRCSPKSGHDTVSWYQQALGQGPQFIFQYYEEEERQRGNFPDRFSGHQFPNYSSELNVNALLLGDSALYLCASSRLRTGKETQYFGPGTRLLVL.

The chain couples TRBV5-1 to TRBJ1-1; D gene unclear. Per germline, CDR1 SGHRS and CDR2 YFSETQ. Trimming took off 1 base at V and 0 bases at J, with 7 bases between the two ends. The length of the CDR3 is 14 residues. The CDR3: CASSLFAMNTEAFF. In DNA form, the CDR3 reads TGCGCCAGCAGCTTGTTCGCGATGAACACTGAAGCTTTCTTT.

The chain recombines TRBV6-5 with TRBJ1-1; a possible D gene is TRBD1 (6 bases). V was shortened by 4 bases and J by 0 bases, with 15 bases between the two germline ends. This CDR3 comprises 16 residues. Germline V gene lookup returns CDR1 MNHEY and CDR2 SVGAGI. CDR3 sequence reads: CASSSASGEVNTEAFF. For the CDR3, the DNA is TGTGCCAGCAGTTCAGCCTCAGGGGAAGTGAACACTGAAGCTTTCTTT.

This chain connects TRBV1 to TRBJ2-5; TRBD2, the table's D call, lacks a check against the DNA. TRBV1 is marked as a pseudogene. This CDR3 is 17 amino acids long. CDR3 protein: CTSTPGGAIKFEETQYF. The CDR3, as DNA: TGCACCAGCACCCCCGGAGGGGCCATTAAATTCGAAGAGACCCAGTACTTC.

This chain joins TRBV18 and TRBJ2-3; 8 nucleotides match TRBD1. The germline V gene has CDR1 KGHSH and CDR2 LQKENI. With V trimmed by 4 bases and J by 3 bases, 3 bases remained unmatched. The CDR3 covers 14 residues. CDR3 residues: CASSQWTGTDTQYF. Here the CDR3 DNA reads TGTGCCAGCTCACAATGGACAGGGACAGATACGCAGTATTTT.

The V gene is TRBV6-6, the J gene TRBJ1-2; 8 nucleotides line up with TRBD1. The CDR3 loop spans 16 amino acids. V dropped 0 bases and J dropped 8; count of bases not matched to a gene: 11. Germline CDR1 and CDR2: MNHNY and SVGAGI (reference sequence). CDR3 amino acids: CASSYSNRGIIGGYTF. DNA of the CDR3: TGTGCCAGCAGTTACTCGAACAGGGGGATTATCGGAGGCTACACCTTC.

This sequence joins TRBV7-9 and TRBJ1-6; D uncertain. Germline lookup yields CDR1 SEHNR and CDR2 FQNEAQ (reference sequence). The CDR3 extends over 14 amino acids. The V and J ends lost 5 bases and 7 bases respectively, with 12 bases between them. The CDR3 protein is CASSGALFNSPLHF. In DNA form, the CDR3 reads TGTGCCAGCAGCGGAGCGCTTTTCAATTCACCCCTCCACTTT.

The chain links TRBV6-8 to TRBJ2-1; 7 nucleotides align to TRBD1. Germline lookup yields CDR1 MNHGY and CDR2 SAAAGT. Trimming removed 2 bases from V and 5 bases from J; junction bases left unmatched: 6. CDR3 size: 15 residues. The CDR3 loop reads CASSYPGDSHNEQFF. The CDR3 region has the DNA TGTGCCAGCAGTTACCCCGGGGACAGCCACAATGAGCAGTTCTTC.

The chain recombines TRBV5-1 with TRBJ2-3; 11 bases fit TRBD2. The CDR3 has 16 amino acids. Trimming took 4 bases from V and 7 from J; bases not matched to a gene: 11. Looked up from germline, CDR1 is SGHRS and CDR2 is YFSETQ. As DNA, the CDR3 is TGCGCCAGCAGCCAGGCGGCTAGCGGGAGGATAAATACGCAGTATTTT. This codes for CASSQAASGRINTQYF.

The chain has TRBV5-1 and TRBJ2-5; 13 bases are shared with TRBD2. The V gene's germline CDR1 is SGHRS and CDR2 YFSETQ. J lost 2 bases, V lost 3 bases, and 4 bases had no gene match. CDR3 size: 16 residues. CDR3 in amino acids: CASSSMGLAGQETQYF. The CDR3 DNA follows: TGCGCCAGCAGCTCGATGGGACTAGCGGGGCAAGAGACCCAGTACTTC.

The gene calls are TRBV6-5 and TRBJ2-2; D is possibly TRBD2 (5 bases). Germline V gives CDR1 MNHEY, CDR2 SVGAGI. Trimming removed 2 bases at V and 4 bases at J, with 5 bases between. CDR3 length equals 13 residues. CDR3 sequence: CASSYRGTGELFF. CDR3 sequence (DNA): TGTGCCAGCAGTTACCGGGGCACCGGGGAGCTGTTTTTT.

The V gene is TRBV19, the J gene TRBJ2-1, with 13 bases matching TRBD2. This CDR3 spans 17 amino acids. J was trimmed by 2 bases and V by 9 bases; bases with no gene match: 10. The germline V gene encodes CDR1 LNHDA and CDR2 SQIVND (reference sequence). Here the CDR3 DNA reads TGTGCCAGCTCCGGGACTAGCGGGGCTGTTGCCTACAATGAGCAGTTCTTC. Translated, it gives CASSGTSGAVAYNEQFF.

V is TRBV28 and J is TRBJ2-3; a possible D gene is TRBD2 (6 bases). The V end lost 4 bases, the J end lost 0 bases, and 17 bases lay between the germline ends. This CDR3 is 17 amino acids long. Germline V gives CDR1 MDHEN, CDR2 SYDVKM. The chain's CDR3 is CASSYPGGRTSTDTQYF. CDR3 DNA: TGTGCCAGCAGTTACCCCGGGGGTCGGACTAGCACAGATACGCAGTATTTT.

This chain links TRBV2 with TRBJ2-7, with D possibly TRBD2 on 5 matching bases. The CDR3 is 15 amino acids. Germline V lookup: CDR1 SNHLY, CDR2 FYNNEI. Trimming took off 8 bases at V and 0 bases at J, with 17 bases between the two ends. CDR3 sequence reads: CASGLSTQSSYEQYF. In DNA, the CDR3 is TGTGCCAGCGGACTCTCAACCCAAAGCTCCTACGAGCAGTACTTC.

The chain combines TRBV7-3 with TRBJ1-1, with no clear D. From germline, CDR1 is SGHTA and CDR2 FQGTGA. The CDR3 is 13 amino acids. Trimming removed 5 bases at V and 0 bases at J, with 7 bases between. CDR3 in DNA: TGTGCCAGCAGCAGCCAACTGAACACTGAAGCTTTCTTT. Its translation is CASSSQLNTEAFF. Based on the CDR3 plus reference TRBV7-3 and TRBJ1-1, the full variable domain is GAGVSQTPSNKVTEKGKYVELRCDPISGHTALYWYRQSLGQGPEFLIYFQGTGAADDSGLPNDRFFAVRPEGSVSTLKIQRTERGDSAVYLCASSSQLNTEAFFGQGTRLTVV.

V and J are TRBV5-1 and TRBJ2-5; maybe TRBD2 (5 bases). V lost 5 bases and J lost 2, with 10 bases in between. CDR3 length: 13 amino acids. Germline lookup yields CDR1 SGHRS and CDR2 YFSETQ. Written as DNA, the CDR3 is TGCGCCAGCAGTTCCGGGGAGCAAGAGACCCAGTACTTC. Translating it yields CASSSGEQETQYF. The complete variable domain, with remaining parts taken from reference TRBV5-1 and TRBJ2-5, reads KAGVTQTPRYLIKTRGQQVTLSCSPISGHRSVSWYQQTPGQGLQFLFEYFSETQRNKGNFPGRFSGRQFSNSRSEMNVSTLELGDSALYLCASSSGEQETQYFGPGTRLLVL.

The chain uses TRBV7-6 and TRBJ2-3; no clear D gene. Germline V CDR1 and CDR2: SGHVS, FNYEAQ. The CDR3 runs 15 residues. V was cut by 0 bases and J by 1 base, with 8 bases left in between. CDR3 bases: TGTGCCAGCAGCTTAGCGCACCGGGGCACAGATACGCAGTATTTT. Translating gives CASSLAHRGTDTQYF.

CDR3 sequence (DNA): TGTGCCAGCAGATCACAGGGGGTTTCGGGCGAGCAGTACTTC. It is translated as CASRSQGVSGEQYF. The chain couples TRBV27 to TRBJ2-7, with 8 bases aligning to TRBD1. Germline-derived CDR1 and CDR2 are MNHEY and SMNVEV (reference sequence). With 6 bases clipped from V and 6 bases from J, the junction kept 10 bases outside the gene matches. The CDR3 spans 14 residues.